This TCR beta chain is from a study of blood T cell repertoires in COVID-19. Overall study context: PBMCs, B-cell-depleted T cells, or T cells provided the cDNA or gDNA that made up the material.

Sequencing used immunoSEQ multiplex PCR; TCRdb keeps in-frame clones, though not all of them. The sample has about 170,000 clones; roughly 85% are singletons. The CDR3 extends over 14 amino acids. V gave up 6 bases and J gave up 7 bases; unmatched junction bases: 9. Germline assignment: CDR1 LNHDA and CDR2 SQIVND (reference sequence). This TCR derives from a woman aged 70-85 years in a cohort exposed to, infected with or recovered from COVID-19 (not recorded which). The sample was PBMCs or T cells enriched from blood (not recorded which). The chain has TRBV19 and TRBJ1-5; 7 positions match TRBD1. CDR3 DNA sequence: TGTGCCAGTAGCTCAGGAGGGGGCGTCCAGCCCCAGCATTTT. Its protein product is CASSSGGGVQPQHF.